The 8 T cell receptor beta chains listed next were all sequenced from one sample in a study of blood T cell repertoires in COVID-19. TCRdb keeps only in-frame clones here, not all; method: immunoSEQ multiplex PCR. The data hold around 250,000 clones, with about 90% observed a single time. Sequencing input: peripheral blood. These TCRs come from a woman aged 70-85 years with COVID-19, enrolled during active disease.

The genes are TRBV30 and TRBJ1-2; perhaps TRBD1 as D (5 bases). This CDR3 has 13 amino acids. The germline CDR1 and CDR2 sequences are GTSNPN and SVGIG (reference sequence). The V gene lost 4 bases and the J gene lost 3 bases, with 12 bases spanning the gap. The CDR3 nucleotides read TGTGCCTGGACCGGGGGGATGGACTATGGCTACACCTTC. It yields the protein CAWTGGMDYGYTF.

V and J are TRBV27 and TRBJ1-2, with D tentatively TRBD1 (5 bases). The CDR3 has 16 residues. From germline, CDR1 is MNHEY and CDR2 SMNVEV (reference sequence). Between the trimmed V and J ends, which lost 2 bases and 4 bases, there was a span of 17 bases. The CDR3 DNA sequence: TGTGCCAGCAGTTTACAGGGTTCCCAAGGGCCCTATGGCTACACCTTC. Protein: CASSLQGSQGPYGYTF.

The gene calls are TRBV19 and TRBJ1-5; 9 bases agree with TRBD1. Germline CDR1 reads LNHDA; CDR2 reads SQIVND (reference sequence). Trimming took 10 bases from V and 5 from J; bases not matched to a gene: 6. The CDR3 totals 13 residues. DNA for the CDR3: TGTGCCACAAGACAGGGGGTTGATCAGCCCCAGCATTTT. Its translation: CATRQGVDQPQHF. Full variable domain (remainder filled in from reference TRBV19 and TRBJ1-5): DGGITQSPKYLFRKEGQNVTLSCEQNLNHDAMYWYRQDPGQGLRLIYYSQIVNDFQKGDIAEGYSVSREKKESFPLTVTSAQKNPTAFYLCATRQGVDQPQHFGDGTRLSIL.

The chain carries TRBV6-2 or TRBV6-3 and TRBJ2-3, with D perhaps matching TRBD2 (5 bases). Germline values: CDR1 MNHEY, CDR2 SVGEGT. Trimming took 2 bases from V and 1 from J, leaving 16 bases between them. This CDR3 is 17 amino acids long. The CDR3 sequence: CASSYIRGVVGTDTQYF. CDR3 coding DNA: TGTGCCAGCAGTTACATACGGGGAGTAGTCGGCACAGATACGCAGTATTTT.

The chain carries TRBV5-4 and TRBJ2-2; 8 bases agree with TRBD2. CDR1 and CDR2 (germline): SGHNT, YYREEE (reference sequence). The CDR3 spans 18 residues. The V and J ends lost 0 bases and 3 bases, in that order; junction bases with no gene match: 10. CDR3: CASSLDGPSGGYTGELFF. The CDR3, as DNA: TGTGCCAGCAGCTTGGATGGTCCGAGCGGGGGATACACCGGGGAGCTGTTTTTT. Full variable domain (rest looked up from reference TRBV5-4 and TRBJ2-2): ETGVTQSPTHLIKTRGQQVTLRCSSQSGHNTVSWYQQALGQGPQFIFQYYREEENGRGNFPPRFSGLQFPNYSSELNVNALELDDSALYLCASSLDGPSGGYTGELFFGEGSRLTVL.

This chain joins TRBV28 and TRBJ2-7, with D tentatively TRBD1 (6 bases). Deletions cut 6 bases from V and 2 bases from J, with 20 bases between. The CDR3 spans 16 residues. Germline V gives CDR1 MDHEN, CDR2 SYDVKM. CDR3 sequence reads: CASSPIPGQIPYEQYF. In DNA, the CDR3 is TGTGCCAGCAGCCCTATCCCCGGACAGATTCCCTACGAGCAGTACTTC.

The V gene is TRBV30, the J gene TRBJ1-1; D is perhaps TRBD1 (5 bases). The CDR3 sequence is 14 residues long. The germline gives CDR1 GTSNPN, CDR2 SVGIG (reference sequence). The ends were cut back, 1 base at V and 5 bases at J, with 14 bases in the middle. CDR3 coding DNA: TGTGCCTGGAGTGACGGCGGGGGAGGAACTGAAGCTTTCTTT. This translates into CAWSDGGGGTEAFF.

The V gene is TRBV18, the J gene TRBJ2-3, with D perhaps matching TRBD1 (6 bases). CDR1 and CDR2 (germline): KGHSH, LQKENI. The CDR3 runs 15 residues. V was cut by 4 bases and J by 0 bases, with 11 bases left in between. The CDR3 loop is CASSRGDRSTDTQYF. CDR3 sequence (DNA): TGTGCCAGCTCACGGGGTGACAGGAGCACAGATACGCAGTATTTT.